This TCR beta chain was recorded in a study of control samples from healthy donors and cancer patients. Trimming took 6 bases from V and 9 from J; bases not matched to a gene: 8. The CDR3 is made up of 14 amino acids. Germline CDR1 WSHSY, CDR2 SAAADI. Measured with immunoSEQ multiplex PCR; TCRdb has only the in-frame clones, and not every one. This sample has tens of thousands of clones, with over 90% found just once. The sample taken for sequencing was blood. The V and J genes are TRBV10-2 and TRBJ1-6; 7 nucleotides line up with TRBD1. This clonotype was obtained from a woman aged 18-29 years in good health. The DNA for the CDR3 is TGCGCCAGCAGGGTTGACAGGGTCAGTTCACCCCTCCACTTT. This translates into CASRVDRVSSPLHF.